The 23 T cell receptor beta chains listed next were all sequenced from one sample in a study of T cells in Graves' hyperthyroidism and ophthalmopathy. RNA transcripts provided the source from which TCR beta CDR3 regions were amplified. An initial round of RT-PCR targeting the TCR CDR3 relied on the HTBI primer set. Each CDR3 protein gets one entry after TCRdb re-called the multiplex PCR reads with MiXCR. The sample comprises roughly 420,000 distinct CDR3 sequences, more than 15% of which are singletons, and about 14% rests with the top ten. The source material was blood. Source of these receptors: a woman under 30 with Graves' hyperthyroidism.

There are a few counts of this clonotype. This chain uses TRBV27 with TRBJ1-5, with 7 bases identical to TRBD1. The J segment lost 2 bases and the V segment lost 4 bases, leaving 8 bases of the junction unmatched. From germline, CDR1 is MNHEY and CDR2 SMNVEV (reference sequence). The CDR3 is 16 residues long. CDR3: CASSSLRGVGNQPQHF. DNA for the CDR3: TGTGCCAGCAGTTCCCTCAGGGGGGTTGGCAATCAGCCCCAGCATTTT.

This clonotype has a count of ten or more. J is TRBJ2-3 and V is TRBV20-1; D ambiguous. In germline, CDR1 is DFQATT, CDR2 SNEGSKA (reference sequence). V was shortened by 4 bases and J by 6 bases, with 8 bases between the two germline ends. This CDR3 has 11 amino acids. Here the CDR3 reads CSATPKDTQYF. The CDR3 DNA follows: TGCAGTGCTACCCCCAAGGATACGCAGTATTTT.

This clonotype was found a few times. The chain links TRBV29-1 to TRBJ2-2; D assignment may be TRBD1 or TRBD2 (5 bases each). The CDR3 is 15 amino acids. V was pared by 6 bases and J by 6 bases, with 20 bases between. The germline V gene encodes CDR1 SQVTM and CDR2 ANQGSEA. As DNA, the CDR3 is TGCAGCGTGGGGGTTCTTAAAGGGGCTGCCGGGGAGCTGTTTTTT. It yields the protein CSVGVLKGAAGELFF.

This clonotype has at least ten counts. The chain recombines TRBV28 with TRBJ1-5; the D gene is possibly TRBD1 (6 bases). The CDR3 consists of 15 residues. The germline CDR1 and CDR2 sequences are MDHEN and SYDVKM. With 8 bases removed from V and 5 bases from J, the gap between germline ends came to 19 bases. In nucleotides, the CDR3 is TGTGCCAGCGCACTAAGAACAGGGAACTATCAGCCCCAGCATTTT. It specifies CASALRTGNYQPQHF.

The chain carries TRBV20-1 and TRBJ2-1; D is undetermined. Germline CDR1 is DFQATT and CDR2 is SNEGSKA (reference sequence). Trimming removed 6 bases at V and 8 bases at J, with 14 bases between. This CDR3 has 12 amino acids. The CDR3 region is CSAGWDGDEQFF. The CDR3, as DNA: TGCAGTGCAGGGTGGGATGGAGATGAGCAGTTCTTC.

This clonotype was observed a few times. CDR3 protein: CASSSGRVSQPQHF. For the CDR3, the DNA is TGTGCCAGCAGCTCGGGGAGGGTAAGTCAGCCCCAGCATTTT. V gene TRBV2 combines with J gene TRBJ1-5, with D unclear. Per germline, CDR1 SNHLY and CDR2 FYNNEI. The CDR3 extends over 14 amino acids. V was clipped by 6 bases and J by 6 bases, with 15 bases between them.

At least ten counts were recorded for this clonotype. The chain recombines TRBV5-1 with TRBJ2-3; no definite D call. Germline assignment: CDR1 SGHRS and CDR2 YFSETQ. The CDR3 sequence is 15 residues long. The ends were cut back, 0 bases at V and 3 bases at J, with 11 bases in the middle. The CDR3 loop is CASSLAPSGTDTQYF. The DNA for the CDR3 is TGCGCCAGCAGCTTGGCGCCTTCAGGAACAGATACGCAGTATTTT.

This chain connects TRBV5-5 to TRBJ1-4, with D perhaps TRBD1 (6 bases). The CDR3 extends over 16 amino acids. V dropped 4 bases and J dropped 7 bases, with 20 bases sitting between them. Germline V gene sequence: CDR1 SGHKS, CDR2 YYEKEE (reference sequence). CDR3 DNA sequence: TGTGCCAGCAGCGCAACCCCCGGGACAAGGGGTGAAAAACTGTTTTTT. Its protein product is CASSATPGTRGEKLFF. The full variable domain, rest sourced from reference TRBV5-5 and TRBJ1-4, is DAGVTQSPTHLIKTRGQQVTLRCSPISGHKSVSWYQQVLGQGPQFIFQYYEKEERGRGNFPDRFSARQFPNYSSELNVNALLLGDSALYLCASSATPGTRGEKLFFGSGTQLSVL.

This clonotype turned up a few times. This chain joins TRBV20-1 and TRBJ1-6; 9 bases are shared with TRBD1. Germline-derived CDR1 and CDR2 are DFQATT and SNEGSKA (reference sequence). V was pared by 2 bases and J by 9 bases, with 5 bases of the junction left unmatched. The CDR3 extends over 14 amino acids. CDR3 in amino acids: CSARTRTGVSPLHF. For the CDR3, the DNA is TGCAGTGCTAGAACTAGGACAGGGGTTTCACCCCTCCACTTT.

This clonotype was seen only a few times. This sequence joins TRBV5-6 and TRBJ2-1; 8 bases are a match to TRBD2. Unmatched junction bases numbered 7, after V lost 6 bases and J lost 2 bases. This CDR3 comprises 15 residues. Germline CDR1 reads SGHDT; CDR2 reads YYEEEE. CDR3 nucleotide sequence: TGTGCCAGCACTCGCCGGGGGGGTGCCTACAATGAGCAGTTCTTC. Translation: CASTRRGGAYNEQFF.

This clonotype has just a few counts. At one end the junction does not follow the germline gene, possibly because of a read error. The chain recombines TRBV20-1 with TRBJ2-7; 9 nucleotides match TRBD1. The CDR3 totals 15 residues. CDR1 is DFQATT and CDR2 is SNEGSKA in the germline V gene (reference sequence). Written as DNA, the CDR3 is TGCAGTGCTGGAGATAGCGGACAGGGGAACTACGAGCAGTACTTC. This gives the protein CSAGDSGQGNYEQYF.

The V call is TRBV10-3, the J call TRBJ2-1, with D perhaps matching TRBD1 (5 bases). This CDR3 contains 13 residues. V lost 5 bases and J lost 0, with 5 bases in between. Germline CDR1 reads ENHRY; CDR2 reads SYGVKD. The CDR3 is CAISQGSYNEQFF. The CDR3 nucleotides are TGTGCCATCAGTCAGGGCTCCTACAATGAGCAGTTCTTC.

This clonotype was recorded at least ten times. This chain joins TRBV11-2 and TRBJ1-1; the match to TRBD1 covers 8 bases. This CDR3 has 16 amino acids. V gave up 6 bases and J gave up 1 base; unmatched junction bases: 10. Germline-derived CDR1 and CDR2 are SGHAT and FQNNGV. DNA for the CDR3: TGTGCCAGCAGTTTAAGGACAGGGTGGACGAACACTGAAGCTTTCTTT. It encodes CASSLRTGWTNTEAFF.

This clonotype was seen at least ten times. The rearrangement links TRBV11-2 to TRBJ2-1; unclear D gene. Trimming removed 5 bases at V and 2 bases at J, with 10 bases between. Per the germline V gene, CDR1 is SGHAT and CDR2 is FQNNGV. CDR3 size: 14 residues. In DNA form, the CDR3 reads TGTGCCAGCAGCCCCCGGGTCCCCTACAATGAGCAGTTCTTC. This codes for CASSPRVPYNEQFF.

The table lists this clonotype with a few counts. The chain is built from TRBV27 and TRBJ2-3, with D perhaps TRBD2 (6 bases). The CDR3 covers 16 residues. Trimming pared 8 bases from V and 5 bases from J, leaving 23 bases between. Germline CDR1 and CDR2: MNHEY and SMNVEV (reference sequence). CDR3: CASSRWRGGGVDTQYF. CDR3 bases: TGTGCCAGCTCCCGTTGGCGGGGAGGTGGGGTAGATACGCAGTATTTT.

V usage is TRBV9 and J usage is TRBJ2-1; D may be TRBD2 (5 bases). This CDR3 is built from 13 residues. V lost 2 bases and J 6 bases, leaving 9 bases between the germline ends. Germline V gene sequence: CDR1 SGDLS, CDR2 YYNGEE. The CDR3 protein is CASSVPGSNEQFF. Written as DNA, the CDR3 is TGTGCCAGCAGCGTCCCGGGGAGCAATGAGCAGTTCTTC.

This clonotype was counted many times. The chain links TRBV7-2 to TRBJ2-3; 13 bases line up with TRBD2. This CDR3 is 18 amino acids long. Germline V gene lookup returns CDR1 SGHTA and CDR2 FQGNSA. The ends lost 4 bases at V and 5 bases at J; junction bases unmatched: 12. The DNA of the CDR3 is TGTGCCAGCAGCTCACTAGCGGGAGGGTCGAGTTTATTAGATACGCAGTATTTT. Its protein product is CASSSLAGGSSLLDTQYF.

The rearrangement uses TRBV4-3 and TRBJ1-2, with 7 bases matching TRBD1. The CDR3 is 14 amino acids. Germline CDR1 LGHNA, CDR2 YSLEER. V dropped 1 base and J dropped 4; count of bases not matched to a gene: 3. CDR3 region: CASSQAQGGYGYTF. CDR3 bases: TGCGCCAGCAGCCAAGCCCAGGGGGGCTATGGCTACACCTTC.

This clonotype appeared many times. The chain combines TRBV7-2 with TRBJ2-7; 9 nucleotides line up with TRBD2. Germline V lookup: CDR1 SGHTA, CDR2 FQGNSA. CDR3 size: 15 residues. V shed 3 bases, J shed 4 bases, and the junction held 7 bases outside the gene matches. The CDR3 DNA reads as TGTGCCAGCAGCTTGCGGGGGGGGGGGGCTTACGAGCAGTACTTC. Encoded protein: CASSLRGGGAYEQYF.

Concerning this clonotype: Since a much larger clone is just one base distant, this may be a read error. J is TRBJ1-1 and V is TRBV6-1; D not resolved. CDR1 MNHNS and CDR2 SASEGT come from the germline V gene. V was trimmed by 3 bases and J by 9 bases, leaving 14 bases between them. The CDR3 is 13 residues long. In DNA form, the CDR3 reads TGTGCCAGCAGTGAGTCTCGAGCGTTTAAAGCTTTCTTT. This translates into CASSESRAFKAFF.

On this clonotype itself: This could be a read error, since a much larger clone is one nucleotide away. The gene calls are TRBV6-1 and TRBJ2-6; D is unclear. CDR1 is MNHNS and CDR2 is SASEGT in the germline V gene. V lost 10 bases to trimming and J lost 0 bases, with 7 bases between them. The CDR3 spans 13 residues. The CDR3: CATQDSGANVLTF. Here the CDR3 DNA reads TGTGCCACCCAGGACTCTGGGGCCAACGTCCTGACTTTC.

The sample holds many counts of this clonotype. The rearrangement links TRBV12-3 or TRBV12-4 to TRBJ2-2; D might be TRBD2 (6 bases). The CDR3 has 15 amino acids. The ends were cut back, 6 bases at V and 6 bases at J, with 17 bases in the middle. CDR3: CASSPQAGRSGELFF. The CDR3 DNA reads as TGTGCCAGCAGCCCACAGGCAGGGAGGTCCGGGGAGCTGTTTTTT.

This clonotype was counted many times. The J gene is TRBJ2-7, the V gene TRBV20-1; the D gene is possibly TRBD2 (6 bases). The CDR3 consists of 12 residues. V shed 3 bases and J shed 6 bases, with 12 bases lying between them. CDR1 and CDR2 (germline): DFQATT, SNEGSKA (reference sequence). CDR3 in DNA: TGCAGTGCTAGGGGACTCCCGAGCGAGCAGTACTTC. It translates to CSARGLPSEQYF.